This T cell receptor beta chain was retrieved from a study of PD-1 blockade in classical Hodgkin lymphoma. The study's findings and limits: Significantly greater TCR diversity emerged by C4D1 in CD4+ cells but not CD8+ cells.

No patient escaped relapse after autologous stem cell transplantation, and brentuximab vedotin exposure varied. The repertoire was sequenced with immunoSEQ multiplex PCR; TCRdb's copy has only in-frame clones and lacks some. Here the sample spans roughly 61,000 clones, 85% to 95% being singletons. As regards this clone: Its antigen is unidentified.

CDR1 and CDR2 from the germline V gene are MNHEY and SMNVEV (reference sequence). V lost 2 bases, J lost 8 bases, and 7 bases lay in between. The CDR3 covers 12 residues. Sequences were derived from peripheral blood mononuclear cells (PBMCs), sampled before the second cycle of nivolumab. The chain is built from TRBV27 and TRBJ2-1; no firm D call. This clonotype originated in a human donor with classical Hodgkin lymphoma. CDR3 DNA sequence: TGTGCCAGCAGTTTACGGCTAGATGAGCAGTTCTTC. Translating it yields CASSLRLDEQFF.